These 23 T cell receptor beta chains were all obtained from the same sample, sequenced in a study of cytomegalovirus exposure and HLA in healthy donors. In the PCR, 60 Vbeta and 13 Jbeta primers were used. Repertoires were generated with immunoSEQ multiplex PCR, while TCRdb's copy carries only in-frame clones and drops some. The sample has about 94,000 clones; roughly 77% are singletons. Sequencing was carried out using PBMCs. The receptor source for this set is a human donor in good health.

V usage is TRBV18 and J usage is TRBJ2-2, with 13 positions matching TRBD2. Germline CDR1 is KGHSH and CDR2 is LQKENI. The CDR3 covers 17 residues. Trimming at V came to 2 bases and at J to 9 bases, leaving 9 bases not matched to a gene. The CDR3 region is CASSPFGGLAGDRELFF. The CDR3 DNA reads as TGTGCCAGCTCACCATTCGGCGGACTAGCGGGAGACCGGGAGCTGTTTTTT.

The genes are TRBV19 and TRBJ2-5; 7 bases align to TRBD1. Germline CDR1 reads LNHDA; CDR2 reads SQIVND (reference sequence). V shed 3 bases, J shed 3 bases, and the junction held 7 bases outside the gene matches. This CDR3 contains 15 residues. The CDR3 nucleotides are TGTGCCAGTAGTATGTGGTGGGACAGCAAAGAGACCCAGTACTTC. Translating gives CASSMWWDSKETQYF.

The chain combines TRBV19 with TRBJ1-5, with D tentatively TRBD1 (6 bases). V was pared by 4 bases and J by 1 base, with 14 bases between. The CDR3 runs 16 residues. Germline V gene data show CDR1 as LNHDA and CDR2 as SQIVND (reference sequence). The CDR3 DNA is TGTGCCAGTAGTACCCCCGGGGGGGCGAGCAATCAGCCCCAGCATTTT. Amino acids: CASSTPGGASNQPQHF.

CDR3 residues: CASSPGTGANTIYF. The CDR3 DNA sequence: TGTGCCAGCAGCCCCGGGACAGGGGCAAACACCATATATTTT. V usage is TRBV7-9 and J usage is TRBJ1-3; 10 nucleotides align to TRBD1. Germline CDR1 is SEHNR and CDR2 is FQNEAQ (reference sequence). The length of the CDR3 is 14 residues. The J segment lost 6 bases and the V segment lost 5 bases, leaving 4 bases of the junction unmatched. Combining the CDR3 with reference TRBV7-9 and TRBJ1-3 gives the whole variable domain DTGVSQNPRHKITKRGQNVTFRCDPISEHNRLYWYRQTLGQGPEFLTYFQNEAQLEKSRLLSDRFSAERPKGSFSTLEIQRTEQGDSAMYLCASSPGTGANTIYFGEGSWLTVV.

Turning to this clone: Within the sample, other DNA sequences also encode this same CDR3. CDR3 residues: CASRDILNEKLFF. CDR3 in DNA: TGTGCCAGCAGGGACATACTCAATGAAAAACTGTTTTTT. The chain is built from TRBV27 and TRBJ1-4; D perhaps matches TRBD1 (5 bases). V was cut by 6 bases and J by 5 bases, with 10 bases left in between. The CDR3 loop spans 13 amino acids. CDR1 is MNHEY and CDR2 is SMNVEV in the germline V gene (reference sequence).

This chain joins TRBV7-7 and TRBJ2-5; D ambiguous. V was shortened by 3 bases and J by 1 base, with 12 bases between the two germline ends. Per the germline V gene, CDR1 is SSHAT and CDR2 is FNYEAQ (reference sequence). CDR3 length: 15 residues. CDR3 loop: CASSFSRTVQETQYF. The CDR3 bases are TGTGCCAGCAGCTTTAGTAGAACAGTCCAAGAGACCCAGTACTTC.

This chain joins TRBV7-6 and TRBJ2-7; D gene unclear. Trimming removed 2 bases from V and 3 bases from J, with 8 bases in between. The germline V gene has CDR1 SGHVS and CDR2 FNYEAQ. The CDR3 totals 13 residues. The CDR3: CASSLQLDYEQYF. The CDR3 DNA reads as TGTGCCAGCAGCTTACAGCTAGACTACGAGCAGTACTTC.

The chain uses TRBV18 and TRBJ2-3, with D possibly matching TRBD1 (5 bases). This CDR3 contains 16 residues. Per germline, CDR1 KGHSH and CDR2 LQKENI. The ends were cut back, 5 bases at V and 5 bases at J, with 20 bases in the middle. CDR3 loop: CASSTVETAFGDTQYF. CDR3 in DNA: TGTGCCAGCTCAACGGTAGAGACAGCTTTCGGAGATACGCAGTATTTT.

V and J are TRBV30 and TRBJ2-7, with D tentatively TRBD1 (6 bases). CDR1 and CDR2 (germline): GTSNPN, SVGIG (reference sequence). The length of the CDR3 is 18 residues. Trimming took 4 bases from V and 1 from J, leaving 26 bases between them. Here the CDR3 reads CAWIETGTPLSKSYEQYF. CDR3 nucleotides: TGTGCCTGGATAGAGACCGGGACACCGCTTTCCAAGTCCTACGAGCAGTACTTC.

The chain is built from TRBV9 and TRBJ2-7; 7 nucleotides match TRBD2. CDR3 length: 13 residues. Germline CDR1 SGDLS, CDR2 YYNGEE. Unmatched junction bases numbered 8, after V lost 4 bases and J lost 7 bases. CDR3 coding DNA: TGTGCCAGCAGCCCCTCCCTAGCGGCAGAGCAGTACTTC. Protein sequence: CASSPSLAAEQYF.

The chain has TRBV19 and TRBJ1-3, with D tentatively TRBD1 (6 bases). Germline loops: CDR1 LNHDA, CDR2 SQIVND (reference sequence). Trimming left V 4 bases short and J 0 bases short, with 19 bases between. There are 18 residues in the CDR3. CDR3 nucleotide sequence: TGTGCCAGTAGTACCGAAAGGGACACTCCGCACTCTGGAAACACCATATATTTT. Protein sequence: CASSTERDTPHSGNTIYF.

The V and J genes are TRBV11-1 and TRBJ2-1; D remains unclear. The CDR3 has 10 amino acids. Germline V gene sequence: CDR1 SGHAT, CDR2 FQDESV (reference sequence). Trimming removed 10 bases at V and 7 bases at J, with 8 bases between. The CDR3 bases are TGTGCCATTGGAGAAAATGAGCAGTTCTTC. This gives the protein CAIGENEQFF.

This clone showed up just once. V usage is TRBV11-2 and J usage is TRBJ2-6, with 9 bases aligning to TRBD1. CDR1 is SGHAT, CDR2 FQNNGV, per germline. The V segment lost 5 bases and the J segment 13 bases; nucleotides outside the gene matches: 9. The CDR3 has 14 amino acids. This chain's CDR3 is CASSNNRDRVVLTF. The CDR3 DNA follows: TGTGCCAGCAGCAATAACCGGGACAGGGTTGTCCTGACTTTC.

The V call is TRBV6-5, the J call TRBJ2-3, with 8 bases aligning to TRBD2. Trimming at V came to 6 bases and at J to 2 bases, leaving 7 bases not matched to a gene. Germline V gene data show CDR1 as MNHEY and CDR2 as SVGAGI. The CDR3 has 15 residues. CDR3 in DNA: TGTGCCAGCAGCCTGAGCGGGGGTGCCACAGATACGCAGTATTTT. Encoded protein: CASSLSGGATDTQYF.

A single count supports this clone. The rearrangement joins TRBV9 to TRBJ2-6; D gene uncertain. CDR3 size: 14 residues. Germline CDR1 and CDR2: SGDLS and YYNGEE. Deletions cut 7 bases from V and 4 bases from J, with 12 bases between. The CDR3, as DNA: TGTGCCAGCTCCAACGCCCGGGGGGCCAACGTCCTGACTTTC. This gives the protein CASSNARGANVLTF.

The chain joins TRBV7-8 to TRBJ2-5, with D perhaps matching TRBD2 (6 bases). V lost 3 bases, J lost 5 bases, and 16 bases lay in between. CDR3 size: 15 residues. Germline CDR1 reads SGHVS; CDR2 reads FQNEAQ. As DNA, the CDR3 is TGTGCCAGCAGCTTTTGGGGCAGGGAGGAGGAGACCCAGTACTTC. The encoded protein is CASSFWGREEETQYF.

The chain recombines TRBV2 with TRBJ1-2; TRBD1 matches 7 bases. V lost 7 bases, J lost 5 bases, and 13 bases stayed unmatched. This CDR3 has 15 residues. Germline assignment: CDR1 SNHLY and CDR2 FYNNEI. CDR3 DNA sequence: TGTGCCAGCAAACGGACAGGATTTACCCCTTATGGCTACACCTTC. Protein: CASKRTGFTPYGYTF.

The gene calls are TRBV7-9 and TRBJ2-2; 11 bases line up with TRBD1. The CDR3 extends over 17 amino acids. V gave up 5 bases and J gave up 7 bases; unmatched junction bases: 12. CDR1 is SEHNR, CDR2 FQNEAQ, per germline (reference sequence). CDR3: CASSPPPGQGVVGELFF. The CDR3 DNA follows: TGTGCCAGCAGCCCCCCGCCGGGACAGGGGGTAGTCGGGGAGCTGTTTTTT.

J is TRBJ1-3 and V is TRBV29-1; 7 bases align to TRBD1. CDR1 and CDR2 from the germline V gene are SQVTM and ANQGSEA. Unmatched junction bases numbered 9, after V lost 7 bases and J lost 0 bases. The CDR3 covers 15 residues. DNA for the CDR3: TGCAGCGCGGGCCGGACAGGCATCTCTGGAAACACCATATATTTT. This translates into CSAGRTGISGNTIYF.

The chain couples TRBV5-1 to TRBJ2-7; TRBD2 agrees at 9 bases. The ends lost 5 bases at V and 0 bases at J; junction bases unmatched: 9. CDR3 length: 16 amino acids. Germline V gives CDR1 SGHRS, CDR2 YFSETQ. In DNA, the CDR3 is TGCGCCAGCAGGGGCGGCACGGGACTAGCCTCCTACGAGCAGTACTTC. This gives the protein CASRGGTGLASYEQYF. The full variable domain, completed using reference TRBV5-1 and TRBJ2-7, is KAGVTQTPRYLIKTRGQQVTLSCSPISGHRSVSWYQQTPGQGLQFLFEYFSETQRNKGNFPGRFSGRQFSNSRSEMNVSTLELGDSALYLCASRGGTGLASYEQYFGPGTRLTVT.

The chain employs TRBV10-1 and TRBJ2-3; tentatively, D is TRBD2 (7 bases). This CDR3 contains 17 residues. V lost 5 bases and J lost 1, with 19 bases in between. Germline V gene data show CDR1 as WNHNN and CDR2 as SYGVQD (reference sequence). CDR3 loop: CASSPGESGGRTDTQYF. In DNA form, the CDR3 reads TGCGCCAGCAGTCCCGGGGAATCGGGGGGCCGCACAGATACGCAGTATTTT.

This clone has a single count. The CDR3 spells CASSPRLAGARELFF. The CDR3 nucleotides read TGTGCCAGCAGTCCCAGACTAGCGGGAGCACGGGAGCTGTTTTTT. The gene calls are TRBV28 and TRBJ2-2, with 12 nucleotides matching TRBD2. Germline V gene data show CDR1 as MDHEN and CDR2 as SYDVKM. Trimming cost V 5 bases and J 9 bases; bases outside gene matches: 7. CDR3 size: 15 residues.

The chain recombines TRBV9 with TRBJ1-3, with D tentatively TRBD1 (6 bases). CDR1 is SGDLS and CDR2 is YYNGEE in the germline V gene. The CDR3 runs to 16 residues. Trimming shortened V by 2 bases and J by 0 bases, and 12 bases separated the two germline ends. The chain's CDR3 is CASSVEGGTSGNTIYF. CDR3 coding DNA: TGTGCCAGCAGCGTCGAGGGGGGGACCTCTGGAAACACCATATATTTT.